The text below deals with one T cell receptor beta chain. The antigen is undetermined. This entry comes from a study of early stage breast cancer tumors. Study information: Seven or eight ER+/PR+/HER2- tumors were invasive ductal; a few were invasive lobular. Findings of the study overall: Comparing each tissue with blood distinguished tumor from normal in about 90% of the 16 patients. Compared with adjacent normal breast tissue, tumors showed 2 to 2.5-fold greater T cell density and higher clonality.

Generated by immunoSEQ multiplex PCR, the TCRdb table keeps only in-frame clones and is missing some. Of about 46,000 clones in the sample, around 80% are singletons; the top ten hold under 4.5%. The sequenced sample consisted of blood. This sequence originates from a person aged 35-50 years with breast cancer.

CDR3 nucleotide sequence: TGTGCCAGCAGCTTATTAGCCGGTGGCAATCAGCCCCAGCATTTT. As protein: CASSLLAGGNQPQHF. The gene calls are TRBV7-8 and TRBJ1-5; D gene unclear. V dropped 2 bases and J dropped 2 bases, with 10 bases sitting between them. Germline CDR1 and CDR2: SGHVS and FQNEAQ. The CDR3 consists of 15 residues.